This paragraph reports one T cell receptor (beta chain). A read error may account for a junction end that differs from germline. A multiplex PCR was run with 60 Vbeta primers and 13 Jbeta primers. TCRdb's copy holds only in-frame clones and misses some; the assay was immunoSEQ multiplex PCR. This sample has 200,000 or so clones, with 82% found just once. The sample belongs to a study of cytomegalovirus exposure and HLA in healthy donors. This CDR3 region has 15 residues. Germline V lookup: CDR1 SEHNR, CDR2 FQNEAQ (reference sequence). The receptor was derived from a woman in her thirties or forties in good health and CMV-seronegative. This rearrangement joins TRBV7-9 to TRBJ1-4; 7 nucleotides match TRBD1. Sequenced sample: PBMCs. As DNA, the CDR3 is TGTTCCAGCAGCCACCGGACAGGCCCCAGTGAAAAACTGTTTTTT. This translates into CSSSHRTGPSEKLFF.